Each of the 9 T cell receptor beta chains below was sequenced from the same sample in a study of blood T cell repertoires in COVID-19. Clones were read by immunoSEQ multiplex PCR, and TCRdb kept only the in-frame ones, dropping some. The sample carries roughly 12,000 clones, roughly nine tenths recorded once. Sequenced material: peripheral blood. The source of these receptors is a woman aged 55-69 years with active COVID-19.

This chain connects TRBV11-3 to TRBJ1-1; D unclear. In germline, CDR1 is SGHNT, CDR2 YENEEA. V was clipped by 1 base and J by 0 bases, with 9 bases between them. CDR3 length: 15 amino acids. The CDR3 reads CASSLGHPLNTEAFF. In DNA, the CDR3 is TGTGCCAGCAGCTTAGGACATCCCCTGAACACTGAAGCTTTCTTT.

This rearrangement joins TRBV6-5 to TRBJ1-5; 7 bases fit TRBD1. From germline, CDR1 is MNHEY and CDR2 SVGAGI. The CDR3 is made up of 15 amino acids. V shed 8 bases and J 0 bases; nucleotides not matched to a gene: 7. The chain's CDR3 is CASVLTGVSNQPQHF. The CDR3 nucleotides read TGTGCCAGCGTATTAACAGGGGTTAGCAATCAGCCCCAGCATTTT.

The chain joins TRBV7-3 to TRBJ1-3; D perhaps matches TRBD1 (5 bases). CDR3 length: 15 amino acids. Germline CDR1 reads SGHTA; CDR2 reads FQGTGA. Trimming pared 0 bases from V and 4 bases from J, leaving 10 bases between. CDR3 coding DNA: TGTGCCAGCAGCTTAACGCCAGGGCAAGGAAACACCATATATTTT. Translating it yields CASSLTPGQGNTIYF.

The gene calls are TRBV13 and TRBJ1-4, with a tentative D call TRBD1 (6 bases). Trimming pared 4 bases from V and 3 bases from J, leaving 18 bases between. CDR1 is PRHDT and CDR2 is FYEKMQ in the germline V gene (reference sequence). The CDR3 runs 17 residues. The CDR3 region is CASSSPLRDTANEKLFF. As DNA, the CDR3 is TGTGCCAGCAGCTCCCCCCTCCGGGACACAGCTAATGAAAAACTGTTTTTT.

The chain combines TRBV5-1 with TRBJ2-7; 11 nucleotides line up with TRBD2. The CDR3 is 15 residues long. Germline V gene lookup returns CDR1 SGHRS and CDR2 YFSETQ. J lost 6 bases, V lost 0 bases, and 5 bases had no gene match. This CDR3 reads CASSLGLAGGREQYV. Written as DNA, the CDR3 is TGCGCCAGCAGCTTGGGCCTAGCGGGGGGACGCGAGCAGTACGTC.

The chain carries TRBV12-5 and TRBJ2-7; no clear D gene. CDR3 length: 11 residues. Between the trimmed V and J ends, which lost 0 bases and 7 bases, there was a span of 4 bases. Germline values: CDR1 LGHNT, CDR2 FRNRAP. The CDR3 is CASGLVREQYF. The CDR3 bases are TGTGCTAGTGGTTTGGTTCGGGAGCAGTACTTC.

The chain combines TRBV21-1 with TRBJ2-1; TRBD2 is the table's D call and was not checked against the DNA. TRBV21-1 represents a pseudogene. CDR3 size: 14 residues. For the CDR3, the DNA is TGTGCCAGCAGGTTGCGTCGGTACCACAATGAGCAGTTCTTC. It is translated as CASRLRRYHNEQFF.

This chain links TRBV7-2 with TRBJ2-7; 13 bases are a match to TRBD2. Germline V gene lookup returns CDR1 SGHTA and CDR2 FQGNSA. V lost 2 bases and J lost 4; bases outside the gene matches: 14. CDR3 length equals 19 residues. CDR3: CASSLRPPGLAGLQYEQYF. In DNA form, the CDR3 reads TGTGCCAGCAGCTTAAGACCGCCGGGACTAGCGGGATTACAATACGAGCAGTACTTC.

V gene TRBV6-1 combines with J gene TRBJ1-6, with D uncertain. This CDR3 is 13 amino acids long. Between the trimmed V and J ends, which lost 0 bases and 8 bases, there was a span of 5 bases. The germline V gene has CDR1 MNHNS and CDR2 SASEGT. The CDR3 sequence is CASSEAAYSPLHF. The DNA for the CDR3 is TGTGCCAGCAGTGAAGCGGCCTATTCACCCCTCCACTTT.